This T cell receptor (beta chain) was captured by sequencing in a study of T cell changes during pregnancy in multiple sclerosis. The germline V and J ends were trimmed by 1 base and 3 bases, with 10 bases remaining between them. CDR1 and CDR2 from the germline V gene are SGHAT and FQNNGV. The CDR3 totals 15 residues. The protocol was immunoSEQ multiplex PCR, while the TCRdb copy is restricted to in-frame clones and leaves out a portion. The table shows 70,000 to 90,000 clones, with 90% to 95% occurring only once. The sequences come from PBMCs, collected in the first trimester of pregnancy. This sequence was found in a female donor in good health, serving as a control in a pregnancy study. Some clones in this sample may be carry-over from other donors' samples. The chain uses TRBV11-2 and TRBJ2-1, with D tentatively TRBD2 (6 bases). The DNA for the CDR3 is TGTGCCAGCAGCTTAGGCTTGGGACTCTACAATGAGCAGTTCTTC. Protein product: CASSLGLGLYNEQFF.